The sequence of this T cell receptor (beta chain) was determined in a study of immune evolution from preneoplasia to lung adenocarcinoma. For this clone: The antigen is undetermined.

Sequencing was performed with immunoSEQ multiplex PCR; in TCRdb, only in-frame clones are kept and a portion is missing. The table records fewer than 8,000 clones, roughly 80% of them present only once. Study conclusions and caveats: Compared with EGFR-mutant or double wild-type lesions, KRAS-mutant nodules were more clonal. Normal lung had the highest top T cell clone frequencies.

Two lung cancer pathologists independently confirmed each histologic diagnosis. The sequenced sample was FFPE minimally invasive lung adenocarcinoma tissue. The sequence was collected from a person aged 70 to 85 with lung adenocarcinoma.

The CDR3 loop is CASSVFDRPGTGELFF. The CDR3 DNA reads as TGTGCCAGCAGCGTTTTCGACAGACCGGGCACCGGGGAGCTGTTTTTT. This sequence joins TRBV9 and TRBJ2-2; tentatively, D is TRBD1 (5 bases). CDR1 is SGDLS, CDR2 YYNGEE, per germline. The CDR3 has 16 amino acids. The V end lost 2 bases, the J end lost 4 bases, and 15 bases lay between the germline ends.